One and the same sample provided the 22 T cell receptor beta chains below, sequenced in a study of cytomegalovirus exposure and HLA in healthy donors. The assay was immunoSEQ multiplex PCR, and TCRdb's table has in-frame clones only and misses some. The sample has 150,000 to 200,000 clones, roughly 91% seen once. Sequencing input: PBMCs. These receptors came from a man aged 18-30 years in good health and CMV-seronegative.

The V and J genes are TRBV6-1 and TRBJ2-1, with a weak D call TRBD2 (5 bases). CDR1 MNHNS and CDR2 SASEGT come from the germline V gene. V shed 6 bases and J shed 9 bases, with 12 bases lying between them. The CDR3 has 12 amino acids. DNA for the CDR3: TGTGCCAGCAGGCCCGACTATGGTGAGCAGTTCTTC. Its translation is CASRPDYGEQFF.

This chain joins TRBV4-1 and TRBJ2-1; TRBD2 might be the D (6 bases). Trimming stripped 1 base from V and 7 bases from J, with 14 bases between. The CDR3 covers 15 residues. Germline V CDR1 and CDR2: MGHRA, YSYEKL. The CDR3 reads CASSQGPGDTNEQFF. The CDR3, as DNA: TGCGCCAGCAGCCAAGGGCCGGGGGATACTAATGAGCAGTTCTTC.

The V call is TRBV2, the J call TRBJ2-2; 10 positions agree with TRBD2. Germline loops: CDR1 SNHLY, CDR2 FYNNEI. V gave up 1 base and J gave up 6 bases; unmatched junction bases: 2. The CDR3 length is 15 residues. The CDR3 coding sequence is TGTGCCAGCAGTGAAGGAGCGGGGGGGCCCGGGGAGCTGTTTTTT. Its protein product is CASSEGAGGPGELFF.

This clone was recorded a few times. The rearrangement uses TRBV6-6 and TRBJ2-2, with TRBD2 as a possible D gene (6 bases). Germline loops: CDR1 MNHNY, CDR2 SVGAGI (reference sequence). The ends were cut back, 7 bases at V and 7 bases at J, with 19 bases in the middle. The CDR3 totals 15 residues. This CDR3 is CASTNRRGKSGELFF. The CDR3 DNA reads as TGTGCCAGCACCAATCGGCGGGGAAAGAGCGGGGAGCTGTTTTTT.

The rearrangement links TRBV27 to TRBJ2-1; TRBD2 matches 12 bases. V lost 3 bases to trimming and J lost 5 bases; unmatched junction nucleotides: 5. The CDR3 consists of 16 residues. Germline assignment: CDR1 MNHEY and CDR2 SMNVEV (reference sequence). CDR3 residues: CASSFLLAGGNNEQFF. The DNA for the CDR3 is TGTGCCAGCAGTTTCTTACTAGCGGGAGGCAACAATGAGCAGTTCTTC.

This chain uses TRBV5-4 with TRBJ2-7; 7 bases match TRBD1. This CDR3 spans 12 amino acids. The junction had 6 bases not matched to a gene; V was cut back by 5 bases and J by 7 bases. In germline, CDR1 is SGHNT, CDR2 YYREEE (reference sequence). CDR3: CASSSDREEQYF. CDR3 nucleotides: TGTGCCAGCAGTTCTGACAGGGAAGAGCAGTACTTC.

DNA for the CDR3: TGTGCCAGCAGCTATACAGGGGGCAACTATGGCTACACCTTC. Its translation is CASSYTGGNYGYTF. The chain joins TRBV11-2 to TRBJ1-2; TRBD1 matches 9 bases. CDR3 size: 14 residues. Losses at the gene ends were 4 bases for V and 2 bases for J; bases not matched to a gene: 2. Per germline, CDR1 SGHAT and CDR2 FQNNGV.

CDR3 sequence reads: CASSRIIKEGAGNNEQFF. The CDR3 DNA follows: TGCGCCAGCAGCCGTATAATCAAGGAGGGGGCAGGGAACAATGAGCAGTTCTTC. The gene calls are TRBV5-1 and TRBJ2-1, with D perhaps matching TRBD1 (7 bases). Per the germline V gene, CDR1 is SGHRS and CDR2 is YFSETQ. This CDR3 is 18 amino acids long. V was clipped by 4 bases and J by 5 bases, with 25 bases between them.

This chain uses TRBV6-1 with TRBJ2-7; D is possibly TRBD2 (5 bases). CDR3 length equals 13 residues. Germline V gene sequence: CDR1 MNHNS, CDR2 SASEGT. V was pared by 8 bases and J by 6 bases, with 17 bases between. In DNA form, the CDR3 reads TGTGCCAGCGATGGCACCGGGGTCGGCGAGCAGTACGTC. It specifies CASDGTGVGEQYV.

The J gene is TRBJ2-3, the V gene TRBV4-1; 8 bases agree with TRBD2. Germline-derived CDR1 and CDR2 are MGHRA and YSYEKL. CDR3 length: 15 residues. Trimming at V came to 4 bases and at J to 0 bases, leaving 3 bases not matched to a gene. CDR3 in DNA: TGCGCCAGCAGCCTCCAGCGGGAGAGCACAGATACGCAGTATTTT. Encoded protein: CASSLQRESTDTQYF.

The chain uses TRBV4-1 and TRBJ2-1; 10 nucleotides match TRBD1. V lost 2 bases to trimming and J lost 6 bases; unmatched junction nucleotides: 7. The CDR3 is made up of 16 amino acids. In germline, CDR1 is MGHRA, CDR2 YSYEKL. CDR3 DNA sequence: TGCGCCAGCAGCCAACGGGACAGGGGTTTCGGCAATGAGCAGTTCTTC. Its protein is CASSQRDRGFGNEQFF.

This clone was picked up one time. This chain links TRBV6-6 with TRBJ1-5, with D possibly TRBD1 on 6 matching bases. Trimming removed 7 bases at V and 4 bases at J, with 14 bases between. The germline V gene encodes CDR1 MNHNY and CDR2 SVGAGI (reference sequence). The CDR3 extends over 14 amino acids. CDR3 sequence (DNA): TGTGCCAGCACCTATGGACAGAGAAATCAGCCCCAGCATTTT. Amino acids: CASTYGQRNQPQHF.

The V gene is TRBV6-5, the J gene TRBJ2-2; 9 bases fit TRBD2. The CDR3 consists of 15 residues. Germline V gene data show CDR1 as MNHEY and CDR2 as SVGAGI. V dropped 1 base and J dropped 5; count of bases not matched to a gene: 2. CDR3 DNA sequence: TGTGCCAGCAGTTACTGGCGGGGGGGAACCGGGGAGCTGTTTTTT. This gives the protein CASSYWRGGTGELFF.

The chain employs TRBV19 and TRBJ1-2; 12 positions agree with TRBD1. CDR3 length: 16 residues. CDR1 is LNHDA, CDR2 SQIVND, per germline (reference sequence). With 6 bases clipped from V and 8 bases from J, the junction kept 13 bases outside the gene matches. CDR3 in DNA: TGTGCCAGTAGCTCATTTGCGGGACAGGGGGCTTCGGGCTACACCTTC. The encoded protein is CASSSFAGQGASGYTF.

V gene TRBV6-6 combines with J gene TRBJ2-3, with D maybe TRBD1 (5 bases). Germline V gene lookup returns CDR1 MNHNY and CDR2 SVGAGI (reference sequence). This CDR3 region has 15 residues. The V gene lost 0 bases and the J gene lost 5 bases, with 12 bases spanning the gap. The CDR3 DNA sequence: TGTGCCAGCAGTTACTCTGGAGTAGGGGTAGATACGCAGTATTTT. Translating it yields CASSYSGVGVDTQYF.

The chain joins TRBV6-5 to TRBJ1-3; 7 nucleotides agree with TRBD1. This CDR3 has 13 amino acids. With V trimmed by 6 bases and J by 2 bases, 1 base remained unmatched. The germline gives CDR1 MNHEY, CDR2 SVGAGI. The DNA of the CDR3 is TGTGCCAGCAGCGGGACAGCTGGAAACACCATATATTTT. Its translation: CASSGTAGNTIYF.

J is TRBJ2-7 and V is TRBV28; 7 bases line up with TRBD2. Germline-derived CDR1 and CDR2 are MDHEN and SYDVKM. The CDR3 covers 16 residues. With 4 bases clipped from V and 3 bases from J, the junction kept 12 bases outside the gene matches. Here the CDR3 DNA reads TGTGCCAGCAGTTCGGTTGCGGCTAAGCGGGGCTACGAGCAGTACTTC. This translates into CASSSVAAKRGYEQYF.

The chain combines TRBV13 with TRBJ2-3; 8 bases align to TRBD1. Germline values: CDR1 PRHDT, CDR2 FYEKMQ (reference sequence). The CDR3 extends over 14 amino acids. Germline trimming cut 4 bases from V and 5 bases from J; bases unmatched to any gene: 5. CDR3 protein: CASSWRTGIDTQYF. The CDR3 DNA reads TGTGCCAGCAGCTGGCGGACAGGGATAGATACGCAGTATTTT.

V gene TRBV30 combines with J gene TRBJ2-1; a possible D gene is TRBD1 (6 bases). V lost 3 bases, J lost 9 bases, and 15 bases lay in between. This CDR3 is built from 13 residues. CDR1 and CDR2 (germline): GTSNPN, SVGIG (reference sequence). CDR3 residues: CAWRATGTSEQFF. The DNA for the CDR3 is TGTGCCTGGAGGGCTACAGGGACATCTGAGCAGTTCTTC.

This clone was picked up a small number of times. This chain uses TRBV6-5 with TRBJ1-2, with D perhaps TRBD1 (6 bases). CDR3 length: 13 amino acids. Germline CDR1 MNHEY, CDR2 SVGAGI. Trimming stripped 7 bases from V and 4 bases from J, with 13 bases between. CDR3 in amino acids: CASTSDRSYGYTF. CDR3 in DNA: TGTGCCAGCACCTCGGACAGATCCTATGGCTACACCTTC.

The V call is TRBV2, the J call TRBJ2-5, with 7 bases matching TRBD2. CDR1 is SNHLY, CDR2 FYNNEI, per germline. V lost 6 bases to trimming and J lost 5 bases; unmatched junction nucleotides: 6. The CDR3 has 13 residues. In nucleotides, the CDR3 is TGTGCCAGCAGGGGAGACGGGAGGGAGACCCAGTACTTC. It encodes CASRGDGRETQYF.

This chain connects TRBV4-2 to TRBJ2-2; D unclear. Between the trimmed V and J ends, which lost 1 base and 2 bases, there was a span of 8 bases. The CDR3 has 15 residues. The germline gives CDR1 LGHNA, CDR2 YNFKEQ. The CDR3 is CASSQGSGNTGELFF. The CDR3 nucleotides read TGTGCCAGCAGCCAAGGTTCGGGTAACACCGGGGAGCTGTTTTTT.